Following are 25 T cell receptor beta chains from one sample sequenced in a study of response to subunit inactivated influenza vaccine. TCRdb fed the RT-PCR reads into MiXCR, producing one record per CDR3 protein. This sample carries around 790,000 distinct CDR3 sequences, less than 25% of them seen once, and the ten largest clones take more than 8.5%. Source: PBMCs from blood, taken more than 4 days after vaccination. These receptors all come from a man aged 45-65 years who received an inactivated influenza vaccine.

This clonotype was seen more than once but under ten times. The chain employs TRBV5-5 and TRBJ2-1; maybe TRBD2 (6 bases). The CDR3 runs 15 residues. Looked up from germline, CDR1 is SGHKS and CDR2 is YYEKEE (reference sequence). Trimming took 0 bases from V and 9 from J, leaving 16 bases between them. The CDR3 region is CASSLERVRYGEQFF. For the CDR3, the DNA is TGTGCCAGCAGCTTGGAGCGGGTTCGTTACGGTGAGCAGTTCTTC.

The rearrangement uses TRBV10-3 and TRBJ1-1; D is unclear. Trimming cost V 11 bases and J 1 base, with 8 bases left between them. In germline, CDR1 is ENHRY, CDR2 SYGVKD. The length of the CDR3 is 11 residues. CDR3 loop: CASPENTEAFF. The CDR3 region has the DNA TGTGCCTCACCTGAGAACACTGAAGCTTTCTTT.

In its sample, this clonotype was seen a few times. The chain combines TRBV5-1 with TRBJ2-1, with 12 bases identical to TRBD2. Germline V gene lookup returns CDR1 SGHRS and CDR2 YFSETQ. CDR3 length equals 15 residues. V gave up 0 bases and J gave up 8 bases; unmatched junction bases: 3. This CDR3 is CASSLAGTSGYEQFF. The CDR3 DNA reads TGCGCCAGCAGCTTGGCCGGGACTAGCGGGTATGAGCAGTTCTTC.

This sequence joins TRBV4-3 and TRBJ1-1; D is unresolved. V gave up 5 bases and J gave up 1 base, with 14 bases separating them. CDR1 LGHNA and CDR2 YSLEER come from the germline V gene. The CDR3 has 15 amino acids. CDR3 sequence: CASSAARSGNTEAFF. CDR3 DNA: TGCGCCAGCAGCGCAGCACGGTCCGGGAACACTGAAGCTTTCTTT.

The chain employs TRBV29-1 and TRBJ2-7, with a weak D call TRBD1 (6 bases). The V gene lost 6 bases and the J gene lost 2 bases, with 14 bases spanning the gap. Germline lookup yields CDR1 SQVTM and CDR2 ANQGSEA. CDR3 length: 13 amino acids. CDR3 coding DNA: TGCAGCGTGGGCGGACAGATGACCTACGAGCAGTACTTC. Translating gives CSVGGQMTYEQYF.

The chain has TRBV7-2 and TRBJ2-7, with TRBD2 as a possible D gene (5 bases). Germline values: CDR1 SGHTA, CDR2 FQGNSA. The CDR3 contains 17 residues. Between the trimmed V and J ends, which lost 1 base and 0 bases, there was a span of 16 bases. This chain's CDR3 is CASSLGLAHRSSYEQYF. The CDR3, as DNA: TGTGCCAGCAGCTTAGGGCTAGCCCATAGGAGCTCCTACGAGCAGTACTTC.

Details on this clonotype: The junction departs from the called germline gene at one end, perhaps through a read error. This chain connects TRBV7-2 to TRBJ1-3; D not resolved. The CDR3 consists of 14 residues. CDR1 and CDR2 from the germline V gene are SGHTA and FQGNSA. CDR3 sequence: CASSLALVGNTIYF. Here the CDR3 DNA reads TGTGCCAGCAGCCTAGCGTTAGTCGGAAACACCATATATTTT.

The count of this clonotype is one. The rearrangement links TRBV20-1 to TRBJ2-7; 8 nucleotides match TRBD2. The ends lost 5 bases at V and 3 bases at J; junction bases unmatched: 9. The CDR3 is 14 amino acids. CDR1 and CDR2 (germline): DFQATT, SNEGSKA (reference sequence). The CDR3 sequence is CSAPRGGSRYEQYF. In nucleotides, the CDR3 is TGCAGTGCTCCACGGGGGGGGTCGCGCTACGAGCAGTACTTC.

V usage is TRBV20-1 and J usage is TRBJ2-1; TRBD1 aligns across 11 bases. This CDR3 contains 16 residues. Germline V gene sequence: CDR1 DFQATT, CDR2 SNEGSKA (reference sequence). Trimming at V came to 1 base and at J to 6 bases, leaving 8 bases not matched to a gene. The CDR3 DNA reads as TGCAGTGCTAGAGGGACGGGACAGGGGGTTCGCAATGAGCAGTTCTTC. Its translation is CSARGTGQGVRNEQFF.

This clonotype came up a few times. This chain connects TRBV15 to TRBJ2-7, with 10 bases identical to TRBD1. Unmatched junction bases numbered 4, after V lost 5 bases and J lost 3 bases. The CDR3 runs to 14 residues. The V gene's germline CDR1 is LNHNV and CDR2 YYDKDF (reference sequence). CDR3 DNA: TGTGCCACCAGCCGGGACAGGGGATTCTACGAGCAGTACTTC. This sequence encodes CATSRDRGFYEQYF.

V and J are TRBV18 and TRBJ2-3; tentatively, D is TRBD1 (6 bases). Germline lookup yields CDR1 KGHSH and CDR2 LQKENI. Trimming took 0 bases from V and 6 from J, leaving 22 bases between them. The CDR3 has 18 residues. The CDR3 DNA reads as TGTGCCAGCTCACCACCGCCCAGGACAGATTATAGTACGGATACGCAGTATTTT. It codes for CASSPPPRTDYSTDTQYF.

This clonotype has only a few counts. V gene TRBV7-2 combines with J gene TRBJ2-3; 7 bases are a match to TRBD2. After removal of 4 bases from V and 4 bases from J, the junction contained 11 bases not matched to a gene. Germline loops: CDR1 SGHTA, CDR2 FQGNSA. This CDR3 has 16 amino acids. CDR3 bases: TGTGCCAGCAGCTCCCATGGCGCGGGAGTTGCAGATACGCAGTATTTT. This encodes CASSSHGAGVADTQYF.

The chain has TRBV7-9 and TRBJ2-1; 13 bases agree with TRBD2. With 2 bases clipped from V and 15 bases from J, the junction kept 7 bases outside the gene matches. CDR1 is SEHNR, CDR2 FQNEAQ, per germline (reference sequence). This CDR3 has 14 residues. CDR3 sequence reads: CASSLPTLAGGLFF. CDR3 DNA sequence: TGTGCCAGCAGCTTACCAACACTAGCGGGGGGGCTGTTCTTC.

This clonotype appeared a few times. V is TRBV7-8 and J is TRBJ2-5, with D tentatively TRBD1 (6 bases). CDR3 length: 15 residues. Deletions cut 2 bases from V and 5 bases from J, with 15 bases between. The V gene's germline CDR1 is SGHVS and CDR2 FQNEAQ. The CDR3 DNA sequence: TGTGCCAGCAGCTTAAACCGACAGGCTGACGAGACCCAGTACTTC. Translated, it gives CASSLNRQADETQYF.

The V gene is TRBV10-3, the J gene TRBJ2-3; the D is unclear. Germline-derived CDR1 and CDR2 are ENHRY and SYGVKD. This CDR3 contains 14 residues. V lost 10 bases, J lost 1 base, and 15 bases lay in between. CDR3 sequence (DNA): TGTGCCACCCTCCTCTCGAGCGGCACAGATACGCAGTATTTT. Translation gives CATLLSSGTDTQYF.

The V gene is TRBV6-5, the J gene TRBJ2-1, with 7 positions matching TRBD2. The CDR3 has 15 residues. Germline V gives CDR1 MNHEY, CDR2 SVGAGI. The V and J ends lost 4 bases and 1 base, in that order; junction bases with no gene match: 4. CDR3 bases: TGTGCCAGCAGTTCTGGGGACTATTCCTACAATGAGCAGTTCTTC. It encodes CASSSGDYSYNEQFF.

The sample holds a few counts of this clonotype. The chain employs TRBV5-1 and TRBJ2-5, with TRBD1 matching 7 bases. Germline CDR1 and CDR2: SGHRS and YFSETQ. Unmatched junction bases numbered 11, after V lost 7 bases and J lost 2 bases. CDR3 size: 15 residues. Here the CDR3 DNA reads TGCGCCAGCCGCCGAGACAGGGCCCATCAAGAGACCCAGTACTTC. It translates to CASRRDRAHQETQYF. The whole variable domain, filled in from reference TRBV5-1 and TRBJ2-5, reads KAGVTQTPRYLIKTRGQQVTLSCSPISGHRSVSWYQQTPGQGLQFLFEYFSETQRNKGNFPGRFSGRQFSNSRSEMNVSTLELGDSALYLCASRRDRAHQETQYFGPGTRLLVL.

This clonotype showed up just a few times. V gene TRBV20-1 combines with J gene TRBJ2-1; possible D gene TRBD1, 7 bases. The V gene's germline CDR1 is DFQATT and CDR2 SNEGSKA (reference sequence). V shed 6 bases and J shed 6 bases, with 12 bases lying between them. There are 12 residues in the CDR3. Here the CDR3 reads CSAEGQSNEQFF. The DNA for the CDR3 is TGCAGTGCGGAGGGACAGAGCAATGAGCAGTTCTTC.

The V and J genes are TRBV20-1 and TRBJ2-7; 8 bases map to TRBD2. This CDR3 spans 13 amino acids. Germline V gene data show CDR1 as DFQATT and CDR2 as SNEGSKA (reference sequence). The V segment lost 6 bases and the J segment 0 bases; nucleotides outside the gene matches: 4. The CDR3 nucleotides read TGCAGTGCAACACTAGCGGCCTCCTACGAGCAGTACTTC. Protein product: CSATLAASYEQYF.

This rearrangement joins TRBV20-1 to TRBJ2-4, with D tentatively TRBD2 (5 bases). CDR1 and CDR2 from the germline V gene are DFQATT and SNEGSKA (reference sequence). This CDR3 is built from 13 residues. V lost 2 bases to trimming and J lost 7 bases, with 12 bases between them. The CDR3 protein is CSARRTSLNIQYF. The CDR3 DNA reads as TGCAGTGCTAGACGAACTAGTCTGAACATTCAGTACTTC.

This clonotype came up a few times. The chain uses TRBV5-1 and TRBJ2-3, with 8 positions matching TRBD1. CDR1 and CDR2 from the germline V gene are SGHRS and YFSETQ. The CDR3 spans 13 residues. Trimming at V came to 5 bases and at J to 6 bases, leaving 5 bases not matched to a gene. CDR3 loop: CASRTQGADTQYF. CDR3 DNA sequence: TGCGCCAGCAGAACCCAGGGGGCTGATACGCAGTATTTT.

The V gene is TRBV13, the J gene TRBJ2-7; D is tentatively TRBD1 or TRBD2 (5 bases each). The CDR3 totals 16 residues. The V end lost 4 bases, the J end lost 6 bases, and 22 bases lay between the germline ends. The germline gives CDR1 PRHDT, CDR2 FYEKMQ (reference sequence). The CDR3 nucleotides are TGTGCCAGCAGCTCCTTCGGGGCCTCGCTGGGGAGCGAGCAGTACTTC. Translation gives CASSSFGASLGSEQYF.

The rearrangement links TRBV10-3 to TRBJ2-1, with D perhaps TRBD1 or TRBD2 (5 bases each). CDR1 and CDR2 (germline): ENHRY, SYGVKD. The CDR3 loop spans 13 amino acids. V gave up 10 bases and J gave up 5 bases, with 15 bases separating them. CDR3 protein: CANRDGTHNEQFF. The CDR3 nucleotides are TGTGCCAACCGGGACGGAACTCACAATGAGCAGTTCTTC.

The V gene is TRBV20-1, the J gene TRBJ1-2, with 12 bases identical to TRBD1. CDR1 and CDR2 from the germline V gene are DFQATT and SNEGSKA (reference sequence). The CDR3 sequence is 15 residues long. V trimming: 6 bases; J trimming: 5 bases; junction bases outside the gene matches: 10. CDR3 region: CSARPRDRGLYGYTF. The CDR3 DNA follows: TGCAGTGCGAGACCCCGGGACAGGGGGCTTTATGGCTACACCTTC.

The chain has TRBV7-9 and TRBJ2-7, with D possibly TRBD2 on 6 matching bases. This CDR3 has 14 amino acids. Trimming left V 3 bases short and J 2 bases short, with 11 bases between. CDR1 is SEHNR and CDR2 is FQNEAQ in the germline V gene (reference sequence). CDR3 amino acids: CASSFGSGPYEQYF. The CDR3 region has the DNA TGTGCCAGCAGCTTTGGAAGCGGGCCCTACGAGCAGTACTTC.